This TCR beta chain derives from a study of vaccination and CD4 T cells after COVID-19. Across the whole study: Researchers treated cells with overlapping spike peptides taken from SARS-CoV-2, HCoV-NL63, HCoV-OC43 and HCoV-229E.

As to treatment: approximately nine-day PBMC culture with coronavirus spike peptide pools or control peptides (ViraFEST assay). One should note that the unexposed donor's CD4+ T cells were collected before the COVID-19 pandemic (2011-2018). The length of the CDR3 is 15 residues. The ends were cut back, 6 bases at V and 2 bases at J, with 20 bases in the middle. In germline, CDR1 is DFQATT, CDR2 SNEGSKA (reference sequence). About this clonotype itself: Its cognate antigen is unknown.

Study-wide results and caveats: Convalescent patients had 304 of 307 vaccine-specific clones showing spike mono-reactivity. Convalescent participants were relatively few, and none had early post-infection timepoints studied.

With the Oncomine TCR Beta short-read assay, DNA from cultured CD4+ T cells was sequenced. TCRdb re-called the PCR reads with MiXCR, one entry per CDR3 protein. The sample has nearly 10,000 distinct CDR3 sequences, around 38% seen once. The specimen was CD4+ T cells from blood, cultured in vitro. V gene TRBV20-1 combines with J gene TRBJ2-7, with a possible D match to TRBD2 (6 bases). The clonotype was recovered from a human donor in good health. CDR3 DNA sequence: TGCAGTGCCCAGGGCGGAGGGGAGCGGACCTACGAGCAGTACTTC. This gives the protein CSAQGGGERTYEQYF.